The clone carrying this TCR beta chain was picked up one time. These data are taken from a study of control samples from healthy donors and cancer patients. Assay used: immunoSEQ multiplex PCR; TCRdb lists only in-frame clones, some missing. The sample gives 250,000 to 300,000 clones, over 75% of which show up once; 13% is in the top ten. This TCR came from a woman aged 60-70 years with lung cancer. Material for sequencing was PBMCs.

The CDR3 here is CASSIHRGGGNTIYF. DNA of the CDR3: TGTGCCAGTAGTATTCACAGAGGAGGTGGAAACACCATATATTTT. The chain employs TRBV19 and TRBJ1-3; no reliable D call. Deletions cut 3 bases from V and 3 bases from J, with 12 bases between. The CDR3 spans 15 residues. Looked up from germline, CDR1 is LNHDA and CDR2 is SQIVND (reference sequence).